This is a list of T cell receptor beta chains from one sample in a study of blood T cell repertoires in COVID-19. Some clones are missing from TCRdb's copy, which holds only in-frame ones; the method was immunoSEQ multiplex PCR. Of 100,000 to 120,000 clones in the sample, 90% were seen once. Sequenced: peripheral blood. These receptors were taken from a woman aged 50 to 65 with acute or convalescent COVID-19. Both conserved end residues are part of each CDR3. The D gene is left open where the match is weak. Not every row has a clone size; where given, it reads once, few, many or a size class.

>TRBJ1-2|TRBV25-1|-|TRBD1
CASSEDRGPHYGYTF
TGTGCCAGCAGTGAGGACAGGGGTCCGCACTATGGCTACACCTTC
>TRBJ2-1|TRBV29-1|-|-
CSVASGSNEQFF
TGCAGCGTTGCATCCGGGTCGAATGAGCAGTTCTTC
>TRBJ2-1|TRBV24-1|few|-
CATSEHPNRGNEQFF
TGTGCCACCAGTGAACACCCGAATCGGGGGAATGAGCAGTTCTTC
>TRBJ2-5|TRBV15|-|-
CATTFGTLLGETQYF
TGTGCCACAACATTTGGGACTTTACTTGGGGAGACCCAGTACTTC
>TRBJ1-5|TRBV28|-|-
CASSPFGAQPQHF
TGTGCCAGCAGCCCCTTTGGGGCTCAGCCCCAGCATTTT
>TRBJ1-6|TRBV11-3|-|TRBD1
CASSLAGQNSPLHF
TGTGCCAGCAGCTTAGCGGGACAGAATTCACCCCTCCACTTT
>TRBJ2-2|TRBV3-1/TRBV3-2|-|-
CASSLYRLELSTGELFF
TGTGCCAGCAGCCTCTACCGCCTCGAACTGTCCACCGGGGAGCTGTTTTTT
>TRBJ2-7|TRBV3-1/TRBV3-2|-|-
CASSQGLGGYEQYF
TGTGCCAGCAGTCAGGGGCTTGGGGGCTACGAGCAGTACTTC
>TRBJ2-7|TRBV6-5|-|-
CASMSINEQYF
TGTGCCAGCATGAGTATAAACGAGCAGTACTTC
>TRBJ2-1|TRBV28|-|TRBD2
CASAQRGLAGNEQFF
TGTGCCAGCGCGCAAAGGGGCCTAGCGGGAAATGAGCAGTTCTTC
>TRBJ2-5|TRBV3-1/TRBV3-2|-|-
CASSQELASGETQYF
TGTGCCAGCAGCCAAGAACTAGCAAGTGGAGAGACCCAGTACTTC
>TRBJ2-1|TRBV24-1|-|TRBD2
CATSVGSGSPQFF
TGTGCCACCAGTGTGGGTAGCGGGAGCCCGCAGTTCTTC
>TRBJ1-3|TRBV28|-|TRBD1
CASELQGFGNTIYF
TGTGCCAGCGAACTACAGGGGTTTGGAAACACCATATATTTT
>TRBJ2-2|TRBV27|-|TRBD2
CASSRGVAGELFF
TGTGCCAGCTCGCGGGGGGTGGCCGGGGAGCTGTTTTTT